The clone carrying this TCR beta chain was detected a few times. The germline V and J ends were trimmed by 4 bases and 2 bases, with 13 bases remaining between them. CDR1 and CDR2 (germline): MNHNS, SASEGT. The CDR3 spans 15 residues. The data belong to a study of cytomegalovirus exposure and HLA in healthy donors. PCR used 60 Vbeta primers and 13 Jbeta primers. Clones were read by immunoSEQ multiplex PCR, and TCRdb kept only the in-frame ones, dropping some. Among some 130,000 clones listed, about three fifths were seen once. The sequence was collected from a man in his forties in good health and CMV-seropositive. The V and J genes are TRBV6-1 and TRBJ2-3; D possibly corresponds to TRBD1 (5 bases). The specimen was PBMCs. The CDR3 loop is CASSVTMGPTDTQYF. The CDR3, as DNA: TGTGCCAGCAGTGTTACTATGGGGCCCACAGATACGCAGTATTTT.